This note documents a single T cell receptor beta chain sequence. Its antigen is undetermined. The sample originates from a study of T cell responses to AZD1222 COVID-19 vaccine. TCRdb's copy holds only in-frame clones and misses some; the assay was immunoSEQ multiplex PCR. The sample shows 95,000 to 100,000 clones, about nine tenths of them seen only once. The analysis combined second doses at about 4 or about 12 weeks. Trimming stripped 6 bases from V and 9 bases from J, with 15 bases between. CDR3 length equals 13 residues. CDR1 is KGHSH and CDR2 is LQKENI in the germline V gene. Notes on the study in general: Spike-specific TCR breadth and depth were elevated following two AZD1222 doses. Possibly, clonal diversity was underestimated; donors were largely white British and included more females.

The chain uses TRBV18 and TRBJ1-5; no clear D gene. Material: peripheral blood, obtained 28 days after the second AZD1222 dose. The sequence derives from an adult who received the AZD1222 COVID-19 vaccine. The CDR3 DNA follows: TGTGCCAGCTCGCCAGACCTCGAAGGGCCCCAGCATTTT. As protein: CASSPDLEGPQHF.